This record covers a single TCR beta chain. The data are from a study of Ad26.COV2.S vaccination and SARS-CoV-2 variants. Described treatment: some 20 received Ad26.COV2.S at low or high dose, single or two shots; about 5 received placebo; per-sample allocation not given. Sampling was done on day 63 after the first vaccine or placebo injection. TCRdb's table, derived via immunoSEQ multiplex PCR, lists solely in-frame clones and lacks some. The sample records around 250,000 clones, roughly 85% being singletons. CDR3 length equals 12 residues. Trimming removed 1 base from V and 7 bases from J, with 3 bases in between. CDR1 and CDR2 from the germline V gene are SGDLS and YYNGEE.

The specimen was peripheral blood, collected in a trial of Ad26.COV2.S vaccine versus placebo. The receptor's source is a person aged 18-65 years who received the Ad26.COV2.S COVID-19 vaccine or a placebo. The chain employs TRBV9 and TRBJ1-6, with D uncertain. CDR3 sequence: CASSVRNSPLHF. The CDR3 DNA is TGTGCCAGCAGCGTACGGAATTCACCCCTCCACTTT.